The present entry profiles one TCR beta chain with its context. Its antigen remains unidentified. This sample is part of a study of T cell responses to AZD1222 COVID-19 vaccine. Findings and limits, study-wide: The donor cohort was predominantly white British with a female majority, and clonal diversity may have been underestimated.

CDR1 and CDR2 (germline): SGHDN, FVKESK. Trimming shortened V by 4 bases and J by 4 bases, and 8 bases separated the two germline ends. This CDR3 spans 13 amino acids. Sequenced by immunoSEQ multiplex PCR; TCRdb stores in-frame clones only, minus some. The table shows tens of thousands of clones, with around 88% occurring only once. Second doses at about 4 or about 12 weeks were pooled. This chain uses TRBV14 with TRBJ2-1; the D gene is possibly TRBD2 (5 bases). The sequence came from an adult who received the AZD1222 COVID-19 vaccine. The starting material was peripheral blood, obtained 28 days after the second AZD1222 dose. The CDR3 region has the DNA TGTGCCAGCAGCCGACTACAGTACAATGAGCAGTTCTTC. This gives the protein CASSRLQYNEQFF.